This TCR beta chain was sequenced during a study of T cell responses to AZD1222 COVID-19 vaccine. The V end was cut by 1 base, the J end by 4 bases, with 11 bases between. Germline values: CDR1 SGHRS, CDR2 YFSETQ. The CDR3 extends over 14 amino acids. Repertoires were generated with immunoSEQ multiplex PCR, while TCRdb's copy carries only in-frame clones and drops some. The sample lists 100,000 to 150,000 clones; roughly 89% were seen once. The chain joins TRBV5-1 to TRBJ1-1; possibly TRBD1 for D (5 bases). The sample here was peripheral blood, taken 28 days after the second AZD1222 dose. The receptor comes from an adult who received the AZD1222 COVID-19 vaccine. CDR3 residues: CASSLTGRGTEAFF. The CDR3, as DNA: TGCGCCAGCAGCTTGACGGGGCGGGGCACTGAAGCTTTCTTT.